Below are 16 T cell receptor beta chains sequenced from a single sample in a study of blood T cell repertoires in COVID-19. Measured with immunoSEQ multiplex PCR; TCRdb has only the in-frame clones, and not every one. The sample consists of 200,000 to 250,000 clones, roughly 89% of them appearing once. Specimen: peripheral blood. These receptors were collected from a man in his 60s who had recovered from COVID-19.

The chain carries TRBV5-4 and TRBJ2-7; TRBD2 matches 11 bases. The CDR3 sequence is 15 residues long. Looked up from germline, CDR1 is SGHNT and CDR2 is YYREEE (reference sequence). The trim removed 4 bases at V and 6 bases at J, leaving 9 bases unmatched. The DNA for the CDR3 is TGTGCCAGCAGCGAACAACTAGCGGGAGCAACCGAGCAGTACTTC. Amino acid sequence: CASSEQLAGATEQYF.

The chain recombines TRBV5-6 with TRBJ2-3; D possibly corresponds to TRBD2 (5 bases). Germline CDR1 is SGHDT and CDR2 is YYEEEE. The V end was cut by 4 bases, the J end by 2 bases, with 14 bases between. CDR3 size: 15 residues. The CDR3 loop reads CASSTGLHNTDTQYF. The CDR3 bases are TGTGCCAGCAGCACCGGACTGCACAACACAGATACGCAGTATTTT.

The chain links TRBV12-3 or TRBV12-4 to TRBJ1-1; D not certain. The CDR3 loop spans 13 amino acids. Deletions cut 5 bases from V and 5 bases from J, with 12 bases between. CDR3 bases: TGTGCCAGCAGTCATGAGGGTATTACTGAAGCTTTCTTT. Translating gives CASSHEGITEAFF.

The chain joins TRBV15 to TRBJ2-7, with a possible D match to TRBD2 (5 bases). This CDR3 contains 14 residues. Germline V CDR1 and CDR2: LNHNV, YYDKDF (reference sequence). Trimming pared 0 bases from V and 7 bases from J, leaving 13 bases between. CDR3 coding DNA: TGTGCCACCAGCAGAGATCTAGCCGGTTCGGAGCAGTACTTC. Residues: CATSRDLAGSEQYF.

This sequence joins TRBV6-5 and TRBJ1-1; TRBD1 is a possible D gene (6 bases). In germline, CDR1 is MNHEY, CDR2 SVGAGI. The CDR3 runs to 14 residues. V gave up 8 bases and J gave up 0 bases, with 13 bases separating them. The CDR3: CASRDIRMNTEAFF. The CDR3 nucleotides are TGTGCCAGCCGGGACATCCGCATGAACACTGAAGCTTTCTTT.

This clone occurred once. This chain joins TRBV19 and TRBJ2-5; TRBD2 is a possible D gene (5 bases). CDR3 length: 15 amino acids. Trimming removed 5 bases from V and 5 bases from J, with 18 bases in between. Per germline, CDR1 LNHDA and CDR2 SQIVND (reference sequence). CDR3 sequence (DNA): TGTGCCAGTAGTCCCCGGGGTCTCGGAAGCGAGACCCAGTACTTC. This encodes CASSPRGLGSETQYF. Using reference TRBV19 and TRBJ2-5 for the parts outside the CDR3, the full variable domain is DGGITQSPKYLFRKEGQNVTLSCEQNLNHDAMYWYRQDPGQGLRLIYYSQIVNDFQKGDIAEGYSVSREKKESFPLTVTSAQKNPTAFYLCASSPRGLGSETQYFGPGTRLLVL.

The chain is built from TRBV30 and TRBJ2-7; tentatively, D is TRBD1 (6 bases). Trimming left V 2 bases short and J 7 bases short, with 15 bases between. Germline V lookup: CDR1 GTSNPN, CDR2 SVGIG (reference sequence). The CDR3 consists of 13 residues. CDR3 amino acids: CAWSRDTGGEQYF. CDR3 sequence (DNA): TGTGCCTGGAGTAGGGACACGGGCGGTGAGCAGTACTTC.

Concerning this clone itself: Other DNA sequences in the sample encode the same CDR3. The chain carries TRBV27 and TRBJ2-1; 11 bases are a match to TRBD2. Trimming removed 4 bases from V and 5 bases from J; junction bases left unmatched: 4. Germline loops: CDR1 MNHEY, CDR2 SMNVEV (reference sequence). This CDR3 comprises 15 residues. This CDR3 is CASSSGTSGNNEQFF. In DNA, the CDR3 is TGTGCCAGCAGTTCCGGGACTAGCGGCAACAATGAGCAGTTCTTC.

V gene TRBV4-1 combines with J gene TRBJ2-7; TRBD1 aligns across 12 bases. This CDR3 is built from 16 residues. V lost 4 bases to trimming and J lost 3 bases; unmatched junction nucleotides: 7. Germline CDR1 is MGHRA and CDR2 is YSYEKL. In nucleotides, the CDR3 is TGCGCCAGCAGCCCCCGGGACAGGGGGCCGTACTACGAGCAGTACTTC. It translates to CASSPRDRGPYYEQYF.

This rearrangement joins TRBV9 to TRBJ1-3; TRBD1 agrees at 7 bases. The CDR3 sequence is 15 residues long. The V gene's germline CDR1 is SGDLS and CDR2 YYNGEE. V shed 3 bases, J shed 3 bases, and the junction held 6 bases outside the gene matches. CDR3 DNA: TGTGCCAGCAGCGAGCAGACAGGGATTGGAAACACCATATATTTT. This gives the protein CASSEQTGIGNTIYF.

The CDR3 here is CASSIGDRNQPQHF. DNA of the CDR3: TGTGCCAGTAGTATAGGCGACAGAAATCAGCCCCAGCATTTT. The chain carries TRBV19 and TRBJ1-5; tentatively, D is TRBD1 (5 bases). The CDR3 has 14 amino acids. CDR1 LNHDA and CDR2 SQIVND come from the germline V gene (reference sequence). The V and J ends lost 1 base and 4 bases respectively, with 8 bases between them.

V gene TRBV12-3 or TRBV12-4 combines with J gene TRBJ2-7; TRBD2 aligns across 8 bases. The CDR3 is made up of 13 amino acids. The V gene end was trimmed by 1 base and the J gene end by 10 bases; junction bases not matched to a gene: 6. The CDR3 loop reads CASSLDTGGRQYF. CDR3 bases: TGTGCCAGCAGTTTAGATACGGGAGGGCGTCAGTACTTC.

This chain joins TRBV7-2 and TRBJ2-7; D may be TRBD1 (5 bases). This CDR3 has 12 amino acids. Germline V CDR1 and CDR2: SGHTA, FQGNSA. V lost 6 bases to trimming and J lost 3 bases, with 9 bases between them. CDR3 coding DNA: TGTGCCAGCAGTTCCCAGGGCTACGAGCAGTACTTC. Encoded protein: CASSSQGYEQYF.

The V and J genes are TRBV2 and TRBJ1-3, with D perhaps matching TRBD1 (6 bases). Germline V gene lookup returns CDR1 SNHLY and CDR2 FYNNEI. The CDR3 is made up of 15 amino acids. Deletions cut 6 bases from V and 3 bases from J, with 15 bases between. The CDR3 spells CASRLQGVYGNTIYF. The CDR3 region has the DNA TGTGCCAGCAGACTACAGGGAGTTTATGGAAACACCATATATTTT.

The CDR3 sequence: CASSSDPRAANEQFF. CDR3 bases: TGTGCCAGCAGCTCGGATCCCCGAGCGGCCAATGAGCAGTTCTTC. The J gene is TRBJ2-1, the V gene TRBV11-2; possible D gene TRBD2, 5 bases. CDR1 is SGHAT, CDR2 FQNNGV, per germline. The V end lost 4 bases, the J end lost 6 bases, and 16 bases lay between the germline ends. The CDR3 has 15 residues.

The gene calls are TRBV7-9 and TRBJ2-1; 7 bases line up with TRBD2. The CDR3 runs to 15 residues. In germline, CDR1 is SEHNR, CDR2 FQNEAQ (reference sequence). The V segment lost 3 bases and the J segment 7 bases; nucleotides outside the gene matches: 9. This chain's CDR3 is CASSFRGGSSNEQFF. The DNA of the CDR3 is TGTGCCAGCAGCTTCCGCGGGGGAAGTTCAAATGAGCAGTTCTTC.